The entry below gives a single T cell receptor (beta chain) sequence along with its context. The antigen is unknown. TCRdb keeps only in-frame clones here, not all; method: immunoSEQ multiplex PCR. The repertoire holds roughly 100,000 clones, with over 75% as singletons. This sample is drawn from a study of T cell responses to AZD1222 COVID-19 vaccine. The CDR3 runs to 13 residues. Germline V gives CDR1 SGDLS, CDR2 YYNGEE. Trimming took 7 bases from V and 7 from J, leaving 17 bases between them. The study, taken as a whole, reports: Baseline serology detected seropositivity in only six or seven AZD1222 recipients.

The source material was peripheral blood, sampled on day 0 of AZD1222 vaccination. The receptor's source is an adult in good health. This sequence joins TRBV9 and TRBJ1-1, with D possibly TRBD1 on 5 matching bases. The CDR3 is CASGPTRGNEAFF. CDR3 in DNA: TGTGCCAGCGGCCCCACAAGGGGTAATGAAGCTTTCTTT.